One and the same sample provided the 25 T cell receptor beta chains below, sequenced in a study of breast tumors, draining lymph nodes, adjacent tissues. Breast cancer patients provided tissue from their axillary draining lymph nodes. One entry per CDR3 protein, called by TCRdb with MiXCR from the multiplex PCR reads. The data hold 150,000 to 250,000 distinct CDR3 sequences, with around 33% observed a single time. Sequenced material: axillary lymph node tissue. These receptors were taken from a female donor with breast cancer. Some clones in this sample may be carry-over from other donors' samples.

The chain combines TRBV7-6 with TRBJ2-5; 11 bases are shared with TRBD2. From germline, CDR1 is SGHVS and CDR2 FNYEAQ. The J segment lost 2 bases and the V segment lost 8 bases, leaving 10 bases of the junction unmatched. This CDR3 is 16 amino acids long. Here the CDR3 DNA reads TGTGCCAGCGATAGCGGGAGGGCGGGTAGTCAAGAGACCCAGTACTTC. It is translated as CASDSGRAGSQETQYF.

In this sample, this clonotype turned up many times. CDR3 DNA: TGTGCCAGCAGCTTGACAGGGATAGAGACCCAGTACTTC. Residues: CASSLTGIETQYF. The V and J genes are TRBV5-6 and TRBJ2-5, with D perhaps matching TRBD1 (6 bases). CDR1 and CDR2 from the germline V gene are SGHDT and YYEEEE. CDR3 length: 13 residues. V lost 1 base, J lost 4 bases, and 8 bases lay in between. Looking up the rest from reference TRBV5-6 and TRBJ2-5 gives the full variable domain: DAGVTQSPTHLIKTRGQQVTLRCSPKSGHDTVSWYQQALGQGPQFIFQYYEEEERQRGNFPDRFSGHQFPNYSSELNVNALLLGDSALYLCASSLTGIETQYFGPGTRLLVL.

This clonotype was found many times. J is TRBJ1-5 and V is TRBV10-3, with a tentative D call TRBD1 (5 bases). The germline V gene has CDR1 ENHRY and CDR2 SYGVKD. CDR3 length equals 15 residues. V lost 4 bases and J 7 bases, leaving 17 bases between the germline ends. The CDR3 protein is CAISVQGPGVQPQHF. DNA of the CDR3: TGTGCCATCAGTGTGCAGGGACCCGGAGTGCAGCCCCAGCATTTT.

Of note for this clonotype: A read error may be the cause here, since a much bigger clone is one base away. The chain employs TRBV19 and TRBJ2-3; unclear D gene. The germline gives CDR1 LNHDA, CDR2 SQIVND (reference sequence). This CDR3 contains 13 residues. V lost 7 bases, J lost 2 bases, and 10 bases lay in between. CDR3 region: CASKDLHTDTQYF. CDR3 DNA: TGTGCCAGTAAGGACCTCCACACAGATACGCAGTATTTT. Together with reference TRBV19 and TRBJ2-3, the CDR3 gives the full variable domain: DGGITQSPKYLFRKEGQNVTLSCEQNLNHDAMYWYRQDPGQGLRLIYYSQIVNDFQKGDIAEGYSVSREKKESFPLTVTSAQKNPTAFYLCASKDLHTDTQYFGPGTRLTVL.

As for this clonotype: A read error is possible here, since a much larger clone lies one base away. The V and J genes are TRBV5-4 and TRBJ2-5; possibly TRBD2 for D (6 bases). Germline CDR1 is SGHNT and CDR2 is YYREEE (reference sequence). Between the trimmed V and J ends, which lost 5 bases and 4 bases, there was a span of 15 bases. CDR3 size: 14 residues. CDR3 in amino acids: CASSISGGVETQYF. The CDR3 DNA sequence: TGTGCCAGCAGTATATCCGGGGGAGTAGAGACCCAGTACTTC.

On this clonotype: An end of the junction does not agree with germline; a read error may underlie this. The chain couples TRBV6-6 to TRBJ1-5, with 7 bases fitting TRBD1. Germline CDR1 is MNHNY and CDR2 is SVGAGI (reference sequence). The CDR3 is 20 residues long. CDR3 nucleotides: TGTGCCAGCAGTCACTCGAGGAGACAGGGAGGGCCTTCGGGCAATCAGCCCCAGCATTTT. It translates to CASSHSRRQGGPSGNQPQHF.

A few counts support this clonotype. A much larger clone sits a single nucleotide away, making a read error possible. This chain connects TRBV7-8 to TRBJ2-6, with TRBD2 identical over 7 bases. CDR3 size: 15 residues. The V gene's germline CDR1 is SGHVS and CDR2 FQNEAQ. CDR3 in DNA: TGTGCCAGCAGACCGGGGGAGGGTGGGGCCAACGTCCTGCCTTTC. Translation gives CASRPGEGGANVLPF.

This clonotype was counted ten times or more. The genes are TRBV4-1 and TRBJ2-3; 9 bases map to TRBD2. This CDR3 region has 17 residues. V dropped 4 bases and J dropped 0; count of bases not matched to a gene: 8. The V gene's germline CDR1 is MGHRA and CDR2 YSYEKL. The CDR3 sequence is CASSPRGAGGSTDTQYF. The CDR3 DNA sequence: TGCGCCAGCAGCCCTCGAGGGGCGGGGGGGAGCACAGATACGCAGTATTTT.

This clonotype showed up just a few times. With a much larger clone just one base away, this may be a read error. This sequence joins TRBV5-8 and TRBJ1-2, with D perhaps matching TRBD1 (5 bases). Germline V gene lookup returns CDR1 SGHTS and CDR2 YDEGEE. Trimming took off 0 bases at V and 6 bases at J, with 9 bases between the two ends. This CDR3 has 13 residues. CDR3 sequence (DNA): TGTGCCAGCAGCTTGGCAGGGACGGATGGCTACACCTTC. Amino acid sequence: CASSLAGTDGYTF.

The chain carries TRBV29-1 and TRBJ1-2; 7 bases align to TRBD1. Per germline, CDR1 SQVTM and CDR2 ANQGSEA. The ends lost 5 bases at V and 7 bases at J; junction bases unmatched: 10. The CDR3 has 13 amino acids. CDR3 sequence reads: CSVPGTETSGYTF. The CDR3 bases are TGCAGCGTTCCAGGGACAGAGACAAGTGGCTACACCTTC.

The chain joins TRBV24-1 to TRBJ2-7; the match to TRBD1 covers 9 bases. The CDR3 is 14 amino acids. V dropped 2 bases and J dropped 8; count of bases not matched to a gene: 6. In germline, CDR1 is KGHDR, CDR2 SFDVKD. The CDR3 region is CATSDSGTGRQQYF. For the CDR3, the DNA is TGTGCCACCAGTGATTCCGGGACAGGGCGCCAGCAGTACTTC.

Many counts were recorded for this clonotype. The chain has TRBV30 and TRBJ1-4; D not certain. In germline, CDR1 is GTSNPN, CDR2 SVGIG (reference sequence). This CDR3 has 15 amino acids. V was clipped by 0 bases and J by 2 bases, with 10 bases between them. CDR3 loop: CAWSVGSWTNEKLFF. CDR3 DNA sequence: TGTGCCTGGAGTGTTGGTTCTTGGACTAATGAAAAACTGTTTTTT.

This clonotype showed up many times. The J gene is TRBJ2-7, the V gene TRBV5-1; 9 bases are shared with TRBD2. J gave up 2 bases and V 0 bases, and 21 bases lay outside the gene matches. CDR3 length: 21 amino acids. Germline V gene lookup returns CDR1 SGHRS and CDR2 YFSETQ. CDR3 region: CASSLGVRFEASGKKAYEQYF. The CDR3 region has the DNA TGCGCCAGCAGCTTGGGGGTTCGGTTCGAGGCTAGCGGGAAAAAAGCCTACGAGCAGTACTTC.

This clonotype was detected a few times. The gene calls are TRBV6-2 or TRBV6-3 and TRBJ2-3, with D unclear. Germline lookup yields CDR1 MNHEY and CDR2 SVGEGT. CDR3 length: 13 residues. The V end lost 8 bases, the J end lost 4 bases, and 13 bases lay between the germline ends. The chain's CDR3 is CASRRLEPDTQYF. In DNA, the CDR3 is TGTGCCAGCCGCCGGTTGGAACCAGATACGCAGTATTTT.

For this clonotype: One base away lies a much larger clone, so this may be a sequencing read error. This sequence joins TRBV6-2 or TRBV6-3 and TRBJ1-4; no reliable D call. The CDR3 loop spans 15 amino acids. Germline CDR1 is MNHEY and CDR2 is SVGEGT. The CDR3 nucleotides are TGTGCCAGCAGTTATGGCCGTTCGACTAATGAAGAACTGTTTTTT. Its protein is CASSYGRSTNEELFF.

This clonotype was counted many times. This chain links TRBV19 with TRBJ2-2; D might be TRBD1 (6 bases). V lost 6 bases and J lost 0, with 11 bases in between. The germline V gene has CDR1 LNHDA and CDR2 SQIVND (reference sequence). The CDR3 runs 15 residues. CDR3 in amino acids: CASRTGQPNTGELFF. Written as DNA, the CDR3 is TGTGCCAGTAGGACTGGACAGCCGAACACCGGGGAGCTGTTTTTT.

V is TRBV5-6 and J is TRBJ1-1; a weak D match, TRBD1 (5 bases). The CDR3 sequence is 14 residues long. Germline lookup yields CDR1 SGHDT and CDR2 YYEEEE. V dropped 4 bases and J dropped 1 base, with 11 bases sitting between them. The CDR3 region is CASSPAGSNTEAFF. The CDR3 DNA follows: TGTGCCAGCAGCCCTGCAGGGTCGAACACTGAAGCTTTCTTT.

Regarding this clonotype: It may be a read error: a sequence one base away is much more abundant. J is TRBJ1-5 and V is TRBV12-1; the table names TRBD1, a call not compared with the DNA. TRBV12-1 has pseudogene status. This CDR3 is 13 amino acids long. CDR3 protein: CASGLQGDQPQHF. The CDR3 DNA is TGTGCCAGCGGCTTGCAGGGGGACCAGCCCCAGCATTTT.

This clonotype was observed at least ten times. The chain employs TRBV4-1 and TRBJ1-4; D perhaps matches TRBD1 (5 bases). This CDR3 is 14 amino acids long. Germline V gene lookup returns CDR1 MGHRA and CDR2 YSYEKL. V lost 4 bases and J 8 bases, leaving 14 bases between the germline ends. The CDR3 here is CASSPRRGIEKLFF. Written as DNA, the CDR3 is TGCGCCAGCAGCCCCAGGAGGGGTATAGAAAAACTGTTTTTT.

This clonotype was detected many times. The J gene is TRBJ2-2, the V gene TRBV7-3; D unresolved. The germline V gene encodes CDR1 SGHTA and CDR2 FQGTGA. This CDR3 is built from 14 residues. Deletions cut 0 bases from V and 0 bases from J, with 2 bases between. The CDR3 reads CASSLTANTGELFF. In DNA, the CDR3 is TGTGCCAGCAGCTTAACAGCGAACACCGGGGAGCTGTTTTTT.

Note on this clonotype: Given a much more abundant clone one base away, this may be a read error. CDR3 amino acids: CANSSDTSRSGANVLTF. The DNA of the CDR3 is TGTGCCAACAGCTCGGACACCTCCCGGTCTGGGGCCAACGTCCTGACTTTC. The rearrangement uses TRBV5-4 and TRBJ2-6; D is perhaps TRBD1 (5 bases). The CDR3 is made up of 17 amino acids. Looked up from germline, CDR1 is SGHNT and CDR2 is YYREEE (reference sequence).

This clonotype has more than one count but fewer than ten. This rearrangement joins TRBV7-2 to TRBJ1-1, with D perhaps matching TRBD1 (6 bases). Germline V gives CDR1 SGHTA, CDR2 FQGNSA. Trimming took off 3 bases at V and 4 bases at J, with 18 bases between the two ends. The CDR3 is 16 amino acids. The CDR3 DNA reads TGTGCCAGCAGCTTCGCGGTGGGGGGGCTTGGCACTGAAGCTTTCTTT. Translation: CASSFAVGGLGTEAFF.

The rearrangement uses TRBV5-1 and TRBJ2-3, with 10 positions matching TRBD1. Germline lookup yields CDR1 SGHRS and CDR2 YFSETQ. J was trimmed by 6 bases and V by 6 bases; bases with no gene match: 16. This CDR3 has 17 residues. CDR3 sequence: CASTPFPGDRGPDTQYF. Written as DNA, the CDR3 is TGCGCCAGCACCCCTTTTCCGGGGGACAGGGGCCCCGATACGCAGTATTTT.

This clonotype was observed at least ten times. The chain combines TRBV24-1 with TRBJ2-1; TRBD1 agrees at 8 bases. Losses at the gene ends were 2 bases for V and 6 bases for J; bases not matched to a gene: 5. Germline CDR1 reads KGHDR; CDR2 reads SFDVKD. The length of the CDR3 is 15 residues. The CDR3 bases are TGTGCCACCAGTGATTCTGGACAGGGCAGCAATGAGCAGTTCTTC. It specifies CATSDSGQGSNEQFF.

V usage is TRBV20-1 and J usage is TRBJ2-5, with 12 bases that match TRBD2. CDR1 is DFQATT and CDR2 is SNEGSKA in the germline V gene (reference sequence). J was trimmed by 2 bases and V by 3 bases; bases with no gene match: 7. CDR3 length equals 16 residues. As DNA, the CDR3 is TGCAGTGCTAGTCGACTAGCGGGAGACCCGCAAGAGACCCAGTACTTC. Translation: CSASRLAGDPQETQYF.